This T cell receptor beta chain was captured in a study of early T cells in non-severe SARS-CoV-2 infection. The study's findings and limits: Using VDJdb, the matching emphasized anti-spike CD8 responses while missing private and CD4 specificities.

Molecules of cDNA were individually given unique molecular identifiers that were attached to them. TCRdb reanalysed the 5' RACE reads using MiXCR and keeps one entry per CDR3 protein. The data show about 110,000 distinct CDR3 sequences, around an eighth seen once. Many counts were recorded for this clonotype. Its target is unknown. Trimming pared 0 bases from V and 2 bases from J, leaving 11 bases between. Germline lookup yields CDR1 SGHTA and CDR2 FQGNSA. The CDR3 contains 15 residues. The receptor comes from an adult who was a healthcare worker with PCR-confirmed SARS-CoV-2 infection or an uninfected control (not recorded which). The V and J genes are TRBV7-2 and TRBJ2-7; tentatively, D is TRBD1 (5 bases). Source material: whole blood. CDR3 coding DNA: TGTGCCAGCAGCTTAGCGTCTCAGGGCCCCTACGAGCAGTACTTC. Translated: CASSLASQGPYEQYF.